Listed here are 8 T cell receptor beta chains from one sample, sequenced in a study of neurological immune-mediated disorders. TCRdb fed the 5' RACE reads into MiXCR, producing one record per CDR3 protein. The sample lists some 60,000 distinct CDR3 sequences, nearly 10% occurring once. Time point here: longitudinal time-point 2. Input material: PBMCs. These receptors came from a young man in good health.

This clonotype was found many times. The chain links TRBV28 to TRBJ2-3; D is uncertain. The CDR3 contains 15 residues. Germline V gene sequence: CDR1 MDHEN, CDR2 SYDVKM. The V end lost 6 bases, the J end lost 0 bases, and 13 bases lay between the germline ends. CDR3 region: CASRPTAPSTDTQYF. CDR3 coding DNA: TGTGCCAGCAGACCGACCGCCCCTAGCACAGATACGCAGTATTTT.

The table lists this clonotype with many counts. The chain recombines TRBV28 with TRBJ2-5; D is uncertain. CDR1 and CDR2 (germline): MDHEN, SYDVKM. The CDR3 contains 13 residues. With 7 bases removed from V and 0 bases from J, the gap between germline ends came to 9 bases. The CDR3 protein is CASTASYQETQYF. The CDR3 bases are TGTGCCAGCACGGCCAGCTACCAAGAGACCCAGTACTTC.

Ten or more counts support this clonotype. The genes are TRBV20-1 and TRBJ2-7, with D hard to call. The CDR3 length is 15 residues. Trimming stripped 6 bases from V and 0 bases from J, with 18 bases between. Germline V lookup: CDR1 DFQATT, CDR2 SNEGSKA (reference sequence). This CDR3 reads CSALTATYGSYEQYF. The CDR3 nucleotides read TGCAGTGCCCTGACGGCGACGTACGGCTCCTACGAGCAGTACTTC.

The sample holds many counts of this clonotype. The chain joins TRBV7-2 to TRBJ2-7; no clear D. The CDR3 is 14 residues long. CDR1 SGHTA and CDR2 FQGNSA come from the germline V gene. The V and J ends lost 5 bases and 6 bases respectively, with 17 bases between them. The chain's CDR3 is CASSPGSASLEQYF. For the CDR3, the DNA is TGTGCCAGCAGCCCCGGCTCAGCTTCTCTCGAGCAGTACTTC.

This clonotype was seen at least ten times. V is TRBV6-5 and J is TRBJ2-5; TRBD1 matches 9 bases. CDR3 length: 14 amino acids. The V gene's germline CDR1 is MNHEY and CDR2 SVGAGI. With V trimmed by 2 bases and J by 5 bases, 3 bases remained unmatched. The CDR3 here is CASSYTGGSETQYF. In nucleotides, the CDR3 is TGTGCCAGCAGTTACACAGGGGGCTCTGAGACCCAGTACTTC.

This clonotype was recorded at least ten times. The J gene is TRBJ2-2, the V gene TRBV5-1; D may match TRBD1 or TRBD2 (5 bases each). Germline-derived CDR1 and CDR2 are SGHRS and YFSETQ. There are 14 residues in the CDR3. V dropped 5 bases and J dropped 2 bases, with 10 bases sitting between them. CDR3 DNA: TGCGCCAGCAGAGGGACGGACAACACCGGGGAGCTGTTTTTT. Its protein is CASRGTDNTGELFF.

The chain uses TRBV19 and TRBJ2-5, with D tentatively TRBD1 (5 bases). The CDR3 spans 15 residues. Per germline, CDR1 LNHDA and CDR2 SQIVND (reference sequence). V lost 5 bases, J lost 5 bases, and 18 bases lay in between. The CDR3 loop is CASSYSPPGWETQYF. The DNA for the CDR3 is TGTGCCAGTAGTTACTCTCCCCCAGGGTGGGAGACCCAGTACTTC.

This clonotype was detected ten times or more. V usage is TRBV15 and J usage is TRBJ1-3; a weak D match, TRBD1 (6 bases). V lost 3 bases to trimming and J lost 0 bases, with 12 bases between them. Per germline, CDR1 LNHNV and CDR2 YYDKDF (reference sequence). The CDR3 length is 16 residues. CDR3 DNA sequence: TGTGCCACCAGCAGGGCACAGGGTGTCTCTGGAAACACCATATATTTT. As protein: CATSRAQGVSGNTIYF. Complete variable domain (other parts from reference TRBV15 and TRBJ1-3): DAMVIQNPRYQVTQFGKPVTLSCSQTLNHNVMYWYQQKSSQAPKLLFHYYDKDFNNEADTPDNFQSRRPNTSFCFLDIRSPGLGDTAMYLCATSRAQGVSGNTIYFGEGSWLTVV.